Presented here are 18 T cell receptor beta chains from one specimen sequenced in a study of blood T cells in healthy people across ages. A second 7 to 11 cycle PCR used barcoded and J-beta primers. TCRdb analysed the 5' RACE reads with MiXCR anew, one entry per CDR3 protein. Among approximately 600,000 distinct CDR3 sequences, approximately 50% were seen once, and the ten largest hold roughly 34%. Sequenced input: blood. Every receptor here comes from a man aged 60 to 69 in good health.

The V call is TRBV2, the J call TRBJ2-5; D remains unclear. Trimming stripped 3 bases from V and 2 bases from J, with 7 bases between. Germline V CDR1 and CDR2: SNHLY, FYNNEI. CDR3 length equals 13 residues. In nucleotides, the CDR3 is TGTGCCAGCAGTGAGTTCCTACAAGAGACCCAGTACTTC. As protein: CASSEFLQETQYF.

V usage is TRBV12-3 or TRBV12-4 and J usage is TRBJ2-1, with D perhaps TRBD1 or TRBD2 (6 bases each). The CDR3 covers 15 residues. With 2 bases removed from V and 2 bases from J, the gap between germline ends came to 10 bases. Written as DNA, the CDR3 is TGTGCCAGCAGTTTAATGGGGGGCCCCTACAATGAGCAGTTCTTC. The encoded protein is CASSLMGGPYNEQFF.

The chain recombines TRBV6-2 or TRBV6-3 with TRBJ1-6, with D unclear. The germline CDR1 and CDR2 sequences are MNHEY and SVGEGT. Trimming left V 2 bases short and J 7 bases short, with 9 bases between. The CDR3 is 14 residues long. DNA of the CDR3: TGTGCCAGCAGTTACGAGGGTGGGAATTCACCCCTCCACTTT. It translates to CASSYEGGNSPLHF.

This clonotype was counted only a few times. V is TRBV12-3 or TRBV12-4 and J is TRBJ1-5, with 8 bases matching TRBD1. The CDR3 loop spans 15 amino acids. V dropped 5 bases and J dropped 4; count of bases not matched to a gene: 7. The CDR3 loop is CASSPNRGGNQPQHF. The CDR3 DNA follows: TGTGCCAGCAGTCCCAACAGGGGGGGTAATCAGCCCCAGCATTTT.

This chain links TRBV6-5 with TRBJ1-2, with D uncertain. The CDR3 sequence is 15 residues long. Looked up from germline, CDR1 is MNHEY and CDR2 is SVGAGI. Trimming took off 0 bases at V and 5 bases at J, with 13 bases between the two ends. For the CDR3, the DNA is TGTGCCAGCAGTTACTCGAAGGCTCCAGAGTATGGCTACACCTTC. Translation gives CASSYSKAPEYGYTF.

This rearrangement joins TRBV4-2 to TRBJ2-5, with D possibly matching TRBD1 (6 bases). The CDR3 is 15 residues long. Per germline, CDR1 LGHNA and CDR2 YNFKEQ. V lost 4 bases, J lost 4 bases, and 16 bases lay in between. The CDR3 sequence is CASSPQGRLGETQYF. The CDR3 nucleotides are TGTGCCAGCAGCCCACAGGGCCGCCTGGGAGAGACCCAGTACTTC.

The chain recombines TRBV20-1 with TRBJ2-5, with D maybe TRBD2 (6 bases). V was shortened by 3 bases and J by 4 bases, with 15 bases between the two germline ends. Germline CDR1 reads DFQATT; CDR2 reads SNEGSKA (reference sequence). The CDR3 extends over 14 amino acids. The CDR3 coding sequence is TGCAGTGCTAGGCGGGGCGGCTTTATAGAGACCCAGTACTTC. It specifies CSARRGGFIETQYF.

The chain joins TRBV3-1 to TRBJ1-1; D is uncertain. V lost 4 bases and J 0 bases, leaving 12 bases between the germline ends. Germline CDR1 reads LGHDT; CDR2 reads YNNKEL (reference sequence). This CDR3 is 15 amino acids long. CDR3 sequence (DNA): TGTGCCAGCAGCCCGAGGACCTGGATGAACACTGAAGCTTTCTTT. Translating gives CASSPRTWMNTEAFF.

The rearrangement uses TRBV5-6 and TRBJ1-1, with D possibly being TRBD1 (6 bases). V was clipped by 0 bases and J by 1 base, with 19 bases between them. This CDR3 contains 18 residues. Germline-derived CDR1 and CDR2 are SGHDT and YYEEEE. The DNA of the CDR3 is TGTGCCAGCAGCTTGGGCCGACAGGATGACGGACCGAACACTGAAGCTTTCTTT. This gives the protein CASSLGRQDDGPNTEAFF.

The genes are TRBV4-1 and TRBJ1-6; TRBD1 matches 7 bases. Germline V gene sequence: CDR1 MGHRA, CDR2 YSYEKL. V shed 3 bases and J 7 bases; nucleotides not matched to a gene: 6. The CDR3 length is 15 residues. The CDR3 loop is CASSHVQGPNSPLHF. The CDR3 bases are TGCGCCAGCAGCCACGTACAGGGGCCAAATTCACCCCTCCACTTT.

Regarding this clonotype: One end of the junction is discordant with germline, which a read error may explain. DNA for the CDR3: TGTGCTAGCAGCCTGACTAGCGGGGTCGGGGTGCAGTTCTTC. Translation: CASSLTSGVGVQFF. This chain connects TRBV7-2 to TRBJ2-1; 11 bases line up with TRBD2. CDR1 and CDR2 from the germline V gene are SGHTA and FQGNSA. This CDR3 is built from 14 residues.

This clonotype was counted many times. V is TRBV3-1 and J is TRBJ2-1, with TRBD2 as a possible D gene (7 bases). CDR1 is LGHDT and CDR2 is YNNKEL in the germline V gene (reference sequence). The CDR3 consists of 14 residues. The V and J ends lost 2 bases and 7 bases respectively, with 12 bases between them. CDR3 DNA sequence: TGTGCCAGCAGCCAAACGGGGGGCCAGAATGAGCAGTTCTTC. It is translated as CASSQTGGQNEQFF.

The rearrangement uses TRBV29-1 and TRBJ2-3; D might be TRBD2 (5 bases). The V end lost 4 bases, the J end lost 4 bases, and 12 bases lay between the germline ends. Germline V gene lookup returns CDR1 SQVTM and CDR2 ANQGSEA. The CDR3 loop spans 13 amino acids. The CDR3 bases are TGCAGCGTTGCGCCGGGGAGCGCAGATACGCAGTATTTT. Translating it yields CSVAPGSADTQYF.

This clonotype was observed a handful of times. In nucleotides, the CDR3 is TGCGCCAGCCGACGGGACGTAGACAATGAGCAGTTCTTC. Translating it yields CASRRDVDNEQFF. The rearrangement joins TRBV5-1 to TRBJ2-1; D tentatively fits TRBD1 or TRBD2 (5 bases each). This CDR3 comprises 13 residues. Germline V gene lookup returns CDR1 SGHRS and CDR2 YFSETQ. Trimming took off 7 bases at V and 5 bases at J, with 13 bases between the two ends.

As to this clonotype: Lacking the conserved final phenylalanine or tryptophan, this CDR3 likely reflects a read error. The chain recombines TRBV5-1 with TRBJ2-1, with a possible D match to TRBD1 (6 bases). This CDR3 comprises 12 residues. Germline V lookup: CDR1 SGHRS, CDR2 YFSETQ. V was clipped by 3 bases and J by 9 bases, with 10 bases between them. The CDR3 DNA is TGCGCCAGCAGCTCCACAGGGATTGAGCAGTTCTTG. Translation: CASSSTGIEQFL.

The chain joins TRBV12-3 or TRBV12-4 to TRBJ2-2; unclear D gene. CDR3 length equals 11 residues. The ends were cut back, 7 bases at V and 6 bases at J, with 6 bases in the middle. The CDR3 sequence: CASTTSGELFF. The DNA for the CDR3 is TGTGCCAGCACCACCTCCGGGGAGCTGTTTTTT.

The CDR3 nucleotides are TGTGCCAGCAGTTCAAATGAAAAACTGTTTTTT. Translation gives CASSSNEKLFF. This rearrangement joins TRBV28 to TRBJ1-4; D uncertain. CDR1 is MDHEN and CDR2 is SYDVKM in the germline V gene. Trimming left V 4 bases short and J 5 bases short, with 2 bases between. The CDR3 spans 11 residues. The complete variable domain, with remaining parts taken from reference TRBV28 and TRBJ1-4, reads DVKVTQSSRYLVKRTGEKVFLECVQDMDHENMFWYRQDPGLGLRLIYFSYDVKMKEKGDIPEGYSVSREKKERFSLILESASTNQTSMYLCASSSNEKLFFGSGTQLSVL.

The rearrangement uses TRBV2 and TRBJ1-5; 9 bases fit TRBD1. J was trimmed by 7 bases and V by 5 bases; bases with no gene match: 6. In germline, CDR1 is SNHLY, CDR2 FYNNEI. This CDR3 comprises 14 residues. The CDR3 is CASSSGTGRQPQHF. The CDR3 coding sequence is TGTGCCAGCAGTTCCGGGACAGGGCGACAGCCCCAGCATTTT.